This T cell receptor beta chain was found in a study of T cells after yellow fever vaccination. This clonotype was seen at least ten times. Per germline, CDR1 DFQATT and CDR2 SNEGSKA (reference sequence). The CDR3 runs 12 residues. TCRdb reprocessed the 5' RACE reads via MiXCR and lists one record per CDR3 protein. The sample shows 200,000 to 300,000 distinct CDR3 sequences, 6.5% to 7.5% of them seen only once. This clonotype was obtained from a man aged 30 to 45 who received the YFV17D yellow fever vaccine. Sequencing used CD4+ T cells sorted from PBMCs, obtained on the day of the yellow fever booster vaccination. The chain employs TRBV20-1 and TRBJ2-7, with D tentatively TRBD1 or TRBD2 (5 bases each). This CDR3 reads CGCGTSSYEQYF. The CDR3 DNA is TGCGGATGTGGGACCTCCTCCTACGAGCAGTACTTC.